Below are 10 T cell receptor beta chains sequenced from a single sample in a study of T cells in Graves' hyperthyroidism and ophthalmopathy. TCR beta CDR3 regions were amplified from RNA. A first-round RT-PCR of the TCR CDR3 used the HTBI primer set. TCRdb reanalysed the multiplex PCR reads using MiXCR and keeps one entry per CDR3 protein. This table holds some 350,000 distinct CDR3 sequences, about a fifth found once. Input material: blood. The receptor source for this set is a woman younger than 30 with Graves' hyperthyroidism.

The sample holds many counts of this clonotype. This rearrangement joins TRBV12-3 or TRBV12-4 to TRBJ1-5; TRBD1 is a possible D gene (6 bases). Trimming pared 6 bases from V and 6 bases from J, leaving 9 bases between. The CDR3 contains 12 residues. The CDR3: CASSRGGQPQHF. The CDR3 nucleotides are TGTGCCAGCAGCAGGGGCGGTCAGCCCCAGCATTTT.

This clonotype was observed at least ten times. The chain couples TRBV5-1 to TRBJ2-1; the match to TRBD2 covers 8 bases. The germline CDR1 and CDR2 sequences are SGHRS and YFSETQ. The CDR3 sequence is 16 residues long. V shed 0 bases, J shed 8 bases, and the junction held 10 bases outside the gene matches. CDR3 sequence reads: CASSLEIAGLGDEQFF. The CDR3 nucleotides read TGCGCCAGCAGCTTGGAAATAGCGGGATTGGGTGATGAGCAGTTCTTC.

Concerning this clonotype itself: This may be a read error, as it is one base from a much larger clone. The chain uses TRBV25-1 and TRBJ2-7; TRBD1 matches at 9 bases. This CDR3 spans 15 amino acids. Germline V gene sequence: CDR1 MGHDK, CDR2 SYGVNS. CDR3 loop: CAISDKRTGVYEQYF. CDR3 coding DNA: TGTGCCATCAGTGATAAACGGACAGGGGTGTACGAGCAGTACTTC.

This clonotype appeared many times. The chain has TRBV6-1 and TRBJ2-7; 11 nucleotides line up with TRBD2. Germline V gives CDR1 MNHNS, CDR2 SASEGT. Trimming removed 5 bases from V and 1 base from J; junction bases left unmatched: 13. The CDR3 loop spans 18 amino acids. The CDR3 DNA follows: TGTGCCAGCAGTAAGGGACAGGGAAGGACTAGCGGGTCCTACGAGCAGTACTTC. Protein product: CASSKGQGRTSGSYEQYF.

This clonotype was seen many times. The rearrangement links TRBV5-1 to TRBJ1-1; no clear D gene. CDR1 and CDR2 from the germline V gene are SGHRS and YFSETQ. V gave up 1 base and J gave up 8 bases, with 9 bases separating them. This CDR3 has 12 residues. The CDR3 is CASSLTMEEAFF. CDR3 in DNA: TGCGCCAGCAGCTTGACGATGGAAGAAGCTTTCTTT.

This chain connects TRBV30 to TRBJ1-3; 7 positions agree with TRBD1. This CDR3 spans 13 amino acids. Trimming removed 3 bases from V and 9 bases from J; junction bases left unmatched: 8. Germline V lookup: CDR1 GTSNPN, CDR2 SVGIG (reference sequence). CDR3 DNA sequence: TGTGCCTGGAGCGGACAGGTTAGGGGCACCATATATTTT. It is translated as CAWSGQVRGTIYF.

This clonotype has a count of ten or more. The chain employs TRBV20-1 and TRBJ1-6; TRBD1 agrees at 10 bases. There are 14 residues in the CDR3. The ends lost 1 base at V and 8 bases at J; junction bases unmatched: 2. Germline-derived CDR1 and CDR2 are DFQATT and SNEGSKA (reference sequence). The CDR3 region has the DNA TGCAGTGCTAGAGGGGACAGGGGCGATTCACCCCTCCACTTT. Translating it yields CSARGDRGDSPLHF.

This clonotype was seen at least ten times. This sequence joins TRBV7-9 and TRBJ1-5; 8 bases align to TRBD1. The CDR3 runs to 13 residues. Germline loops: CDR1 SEHNR, CDR2 FQNEAQ (reference sequence). Trimming removed 4 bases from V and 7 bases from J; junction bases left unmatched: 3. CDR3 bases: TGTGCCAGCAGCTCAGGACAGGGCCAGCCCCAGCATTTT. Protein: CASSSGQGQPQHF.

This clonotype was counted many times. The V and J genes are TRBV11-2 and TRBJ2-7, with TRBD1 as a possible D gene (5 bases). CDR1 is SGHAT and CDR2 is FQNNGV in the germline V gene. The V end lost 2 bases, the J end lost 0 bases, and 17 bases lay between the germline ends. The CDR3 runs to 17 residues. The CDR3 coding sequence is TGTGCCAGCAGCTTATCCCAAGGAAGGGGTAACTCCTACGAGCAGTACTTC. Its protein is CASSLSQGRGNSYEQYF.

This clonotype was detected a few times. The rearrangement uses TRBV15 and TRBJ1-1; 10 nucleotides agree with TRBD1. V lost 5 bases, J lost 7 bases, and 10 bases stayed unmatched. CDR1 and CDR2 from the germline V gene are LNHNV and YYDKDF (reference sequence). The CDR3 runs 15 residues. The DNA of the CDR3 is TGTGCCACCAGCGTTAGATTCCGGGACAGGGGTGAAGCTTTCTTT. Protein sequence: CATSVRFRDRGEAFF.